One and the same sample provided the 23 T cell receptor beta chains below, sequenced in a study of T cell repertoires in cytomegalovirus infection. TCRdb independently ran MiXCR on the reads; one entry per CDR3 protein. The sample lists approximately 500,000 distinct CDR3 sequences, more than 15% seen once, with more than 20% in the top ten. The sequenced sample consisted of CD8+ T cells from PBMCs. The receptor set was obtained from a human donor in good health (CMV status not recorded). Some clones in this sample may be carry-over from other donors' samples.

This clonotype showed up many times. The chain combines TRBV6-6 with TRBJ2-7; 8 bases map to TRBD2. J was trimmed by 3 bases and V by 0 bases; bases with no gene match: 10. There are 17 residues in the CDR3. Germline CDR1 is MNHNY and CDR2 is SVGAGI (reference sequence). In nucleotides, the CDR3 is TGTGCCAGCAGTTACTCTGCGGTGAGCGGGGGTTACTACGAGCAGTACTTC. Amino acids: CASSYSAVSGGYYEQYF.

This clonotype was seen ten or more times. DNA of the CDR3: TGTGCCAGCAGTAACCTCGACGGGGGGCACTATGGCTACACCTTC. Protein product: CASSNLDGGHYGYTF. V is TRBV27 and J is TRBJ1-2; tentative D call: TRBD1 (6 bases). V gave up 5 bases and J gave up 3 bases, with 16 bases separating them. Germline V lookup: CDR1 MNHEY, CDR2 SMNVEV (reference sequence). The CDR3 loop spans 15 amino acids.

Notes on this clonotype: Just one base apart from a much larger clone, this may be a read error. Without the conserved terminal phenylalanine or tryptophan, this CDR3 likely stems from a read error. The chain links TRBV6-1 to TRBJ2-1, with TRBD2 as a possible D gene (5 bases). This CDR3 comprises 15 residues. V lost 1 base to trimming and J lost 0 bases, with 7 bases between them. The germline V gene encodes CDR1 MNHNS and CDR2 SASEGT. CDR3 sequence (DNA): TGTGCCAGCAGTGAAGAAGGGAGCTCCTACAATGAGCAGTTCTTA. As protein: CASSEEGSSYNEQFL.

Worth noting for this clonotype: Because the CDR3 is missing its conserved closing phenylalanine or tryptophan, this is likely a read error. The rearrangement joins TRBV19 to TRBJ2-7; TRBD1 agrees at 9 bases. The germline CDR1 and CDR2 sequences are LNHDA and SQIVND (reference sequence). The CDR3 has 15 residues. Trimming took 4 bases from V and 3 from J; bases not matched to a gene: 7. CDR3 in DNA: TGTGCCAGTAGTAAGGGACAGGGAAACATCTACGAGCAGTACTTA. Its translation is CASSKGQGNIYEQYL.

This clonotype appeared many times. The chain employs TRBV4-1 and TRBJ1-4; no clear D gene. Germline V CDR1 and CDR2: MGHRA, YSYEKL. The CDR3 has 11 residues. Trimming stripped 1 base from V and 7 bases from J, with 1 base between. Here the CDR3 DNA reads TGCGCCAGCAGCCAAGGTGAAAAACTGTTTTTT. This sequence encodes CASSQGEKLFF.

The rearrangement joins TRBV27 to TRBJ2-7; D may be TRBD2 (6 bases). Germline lookup yields CDR1 MNHEY and CDR2 SMNVEV (reference sequence). The V end was cut by 5 bases, the J end by 4 bases, with 21 bases between. The CDR3 runs to 16 residues. The CDR3 spells CASSPLSGVSKYEQYF. CDR3 bases: TGTGCCAGCAGTCCCCTCTCGGGGGTGAGTAAGTACGAGCAGTACTTC.

This clonotype was seen a handful of times. This chain joins TRBV12-5 and TRBJ1-2, with 7 bases that match TRBD1. Germline V gives CDR1 LGHNT, CDR2 FRNRAP. V shed 5 bases and J 8 bases; nucleotides not matched to a gene: 8. This CDR3 region has 13 residues. The CDR3 here is CASGDDREGGYTF. The CDR3 DNA sequence: TGTGCTAGTGGTGATGACAGGGAGGGCGGCTACACCTTC.

The chain recombines TRBV20-1 with TRBJ2-7, with D perhaps matching TRBD1 or TRBD2 (5 bases each). Germline V gene sequence: CDR1 DFQATT, CDR2 SNEGSKA (reference sequence). CDR3 size: 11 residues. Deletions cut 1 base from V and 6 bases from J, with 7 bases between. As DNA, the CDR3 is TGCAGTGCTAGAGCAGGGAGCGAGCAGTACTTC. It translates to CSARAGSEQYF.

Ten or more counts support this clonotype. The chain is built from TRBV7-9 and TRBJ1-2; TRBD1 might be the D (5 bases). V lost 5 bases and J 3 bases, leaving 10 bases between the germline ends. The CDR3 is made up of 13 amino acids. CDR1 and CDR2 (germline): SEHNR, FQNEAQ (reference sequence). CDR3 nucleotides: TGTGCCAGCAGCGCCAGGGCTGACTATGGCTACACCTTC. This sequence encodes CASSARADYGYTF.

V usage is TRBV20-1 and J usage is TRBJ1-2, with unresolved D. The CDR3 is 14 residues long. V lost 0 bases, J lost 5 bases, and 13 bases lay in between. CDR1 is DFQATT and CDR2 is SNEGSKA in the germline V gene (reference sequence). CDR3 protein: CSARDPVLWYGYTF. The CDR3 DNA sequence: TGCAGTGCTAGAGATCCGGTCCTCTGGTATGGCTACACCTTC.

This clonotype was seen repeatedly, ten times or more. V usage is TRBV20-1 and J usage is TRBJ1-1, with no clear D. In germline, CDR1 is DFQATT, CDR2 SNEGSKA (reference sequence). This CDR3 is 15 amino acids long. The germline V and J ends were trimmed by 2 bases and 1 base, with 14 bases remaining between them. In nucleotides, the CDR3 is TGCAGTGCTAGACCTAATGACAAGAAGAACACTGAAGCTTTCTTT. Its protein product is CSARPNDKKNTEAFF.

The J gene is TRBJ2-7, the V gene TRBV5-1, with TRBD2 as a possible D gene (5 bases). The germline V gene encodes CDR1 SGHRS and CDR2 YFSETQ. Trimming left V 0 bases short and J 4 bases short, with 11 bases between. The CDR3 length is 14 residues. This CDR3 is CASSLDRLRYEQYF. The DNA of the CDR3 is TGCGCCAGCAGCTTGGATCGACTAAGATACGAGCAGTACTTC. The full variable domain, completed using reference TRBV5-1 and TRBJ2-7, is KAGVTQTPRYLIKTRGQQVTLSCSPISGHRSVSWYQQTPGQGLQFLFEYFSETQRNKGNFPGRFSGRQFSNSRSEMNVSTLELGDSALYLCASSLDRLRYEQYFGPGTRLTVT.

This clonotype was seen at least ten times. V and J are TRBV7-8 and TRBJ2-7; tentative D call: TRBD1 (6 bases). Germline assignment: CDR1 SGHVS and CDR2 FQNEAQ. Trimming left V 11 bases short and J 3 bases short, with 14 bases between. The CDR3 has 12 amino acids. For the CDR3, the DNA is TGTGCCGCTGGGGGCCATATCTACGAGCAGTACTTC. Its protein product is CAAGGHIYEQYF.

In this sample, this clonotype turned up a few times. The rearrangement links TRBV28 to TRBJ2-3; D possibly corresponds to TRBD2 (6 bases). Germline-derived CDR1 and CDR2 are MDHEN and SYDVKM. The V end was cut by 5 bases, the J end by 2 bases, with 11 bases between. The CDR3 is 14 residues long. CDR3 region: CASSKPGATDTQYF. CDR3 nucleotide sequence: TGTGCCAGCAGTAAGCCGGGAGCCACAGATACGCAGTATTTT.

The V gene is TRBV3-1, the J gene TRBJ1-5; D not certain. This CDR3 spans 17 amino acids. Looked up from germline, CDR1 is LGHDT and CDR2 is YNNKEL (reference sequence). V lost 0 bases and J lost 0, with 12 bases in between. The CDR3: CASSQDPFGLSNQPQHF. CDR3 DNA sequence: TGTGCCAGCAGCCAAGACCCCTTTGGCCTTAGCAATCAGCCCCAGCATTTT. The whole variable domain, filled in from reference TRBV3-1 and TRBJ1-5, reads DTAVSQTPKYLVTQMGNDKSIKCEQNLGHDTMYWYKQDSKKFLKIMFSYNNKELIINETVPNRFSPKSPDKAHLNLHINSLELGDSAVYFCASSQDPFGLSNQPQHFGDGTRLSIL.

This clonotype appeared a few times. The chain couples TRBV2 to TRBJ2-1; 13 bases are shared with TRBD2. V shed 6 bases and J 5 bases; nucleotides not matched to a gene: 4. The germline V gene has CDR1 SNHLY and CDR2 FYNNEI. CDR3 length: 15 amino acids. DNA of the CDR3: TGTGCCAGCAGATCTGGGACTAGCGGGAACAATGAGCAGTTCTTC. Amino acid sequence: CASRSGTSGNNEQFF.

In the case of this clonotype: A much larger clone sits a single nucleotide away, making a read error possible. The chain is built from TRBV11-2 and TRBJ1-2; possibly TRBD1 for D (5 bases). Germline V gene sequence: CDR1 SGHAT, CDR2 FQNNGV. This CDR3 is built from 14 residues. CDR3 in DNA: TGTGCCAGCAGCTTAGTTTCCGGGGACTATGGCCACACCTTC. Its translation is CASSLVSGDYGHTF.

Ten or more counts support this clonotype. The chain has TRBV7-9 and TRBJ2-3; D is unresolved. CDR1 SEHNR and CDR2 FQNEAQ come from the germline V gene (reference sequence). The CDR3 runs to 17 residues. V dropped 1 base and J dropped 1 base, with 15 bases sitting between them. For the CDR3, the DNA is TGTGCCAGCAGCTTAGGTCAAGTCATGGCCCGCACAGATACGCAGTATTTT. Amino acids: CASSLGQVMARTDTQYF.

This clonotype occurred many times. The rearrangement uses TRBV7-9 and TRBJ1-4; D is perhaps TRBD1 (5 bases). The CDR3 totals 15 residues. Trimming stripped 3 bases from V and 1 base from J, with 9 bases between. Looked up from germline, CDR1 is SEHNR and CDR2 is FQNEAQ (reference sequence). The CDR3 sequence: CASSFGGRTNEKLFF. The CDR3 DNA is TGTGCCAGCAGCTTCGGGGGACGAACTAATGAAAAACTGTTTTTT.

This clonotype has ten or more counts. The chain couples TRBV7-9 to TRBJ2-7, with D unclear. This CDR3 is built from 13 residues. Germline loops: CDR1 SEHNR, CDR2 FQNEAQ (reference sequence). V lost 1 base and J lost 6, with 10 bases in between. CDR3 DNA sequence: TGTGCCAGCAGCTTAGAGTGGAACCCCGAGCAGTACTTC. Its translation is CASSLEWNPEQYF.

The chain couples TRBV27 to TRBJ1-5; 9 bases are a match to TRBD1. V lost 2 bases to trimming and J lost 6 bases; unmatched junction nucleotides: 5. CDR3 size: 15 residues. CDR1 MNHEY and CDR2 SMNVEV come from the germline V gene (reference sequence). As DNA, the CDR3 is TGTGCCAGCAGTTTAATACAGGGGGCGAGTCAGCCCCAGCATTTT. Protein: CASSLIQGASQPQHF.

This clonotype was counted between two and nine times. V is TRBV14 and J is TRBJ1-6; D gene ambiguous. Germline values: CDR1 SGHDN, CDR2 FVKESK. V lost 3 bases, J lost 14 bases, and 8 bases lay in between. This CDR3 has 11 amino acids. The CDR3 region is CASSQGDSLHF. The CDR3 bases are TGTGCCAGCAGCCAGGGAGACTCCCTCCACTTT.

The genes are TRBV9 and TRBJ1-6, with D possibly TRBD1 on 6 matching bases. CDR1 and CDR2 from the germline V gene are SGDLS and YYNGEE. This CDR3 spans 15 amino acids. Trimming removed 0 bases from V and 6 bases from J, with 10 bases in between. In DNA form, the CDR3 reads TGTGCCAGCAGCGTAGGAGGCAGGGGTAATTCACCCCTCCACTTT. Its protein is CASSVGGRGNSPLHF.